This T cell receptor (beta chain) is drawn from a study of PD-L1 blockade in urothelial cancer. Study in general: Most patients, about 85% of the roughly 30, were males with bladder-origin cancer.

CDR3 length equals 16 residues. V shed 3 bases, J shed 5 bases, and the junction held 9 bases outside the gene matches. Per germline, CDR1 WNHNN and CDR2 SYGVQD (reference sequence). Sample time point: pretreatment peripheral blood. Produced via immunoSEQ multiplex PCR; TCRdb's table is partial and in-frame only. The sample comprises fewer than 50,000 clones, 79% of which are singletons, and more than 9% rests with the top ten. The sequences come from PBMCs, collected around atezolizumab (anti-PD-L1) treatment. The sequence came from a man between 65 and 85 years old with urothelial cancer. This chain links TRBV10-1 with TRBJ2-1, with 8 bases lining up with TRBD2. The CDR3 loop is CASSDSAGGWHNEQFF. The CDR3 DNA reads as TGCGCCAGCAGTGATTCGGCGGGAGGTTGGCACAATGAGCAGTTCTTC.